This TCR beta chain stems from a study of shared clonotypes between healthy human individuals. This table comes from immunoSEQ multiplex PCR, and its TCRdb copy is limited to in-frame clones, with some not included. The sample has some 2,100,000 clones, 90% to 96% seen once. The CDR3 extends over 15 amino acids. Germline V CDR1 and CDR2: SGHRS, YFSETQ. Trimming cost V 0 bases and J 4 bases, with 11 bases left between them. The material sequenced was naive CD4+ T cells sorted from blood. Subset noted: CD45RA+ positively selected. The chain recombines TRBV5-1 with TRBJ1-3; D remains ambiguous. The origin of this receptor is a man in his late teens or twenties in good health. The CDR3 nucleotides read TGCGCCAGCAGCTTGGATCGGGCAAAAGGAAACACCATATATTTT. Amino acid sequence: CASSLDRAKGNTIYF.